This T cell receptor beta chain was sequenced in a study of T cell responses to AZD1222 COVID-19 vaccine. This clone was recorded only once. Assay: immunoSEQ multiplex PCR; the TCRdb copy retains only in-frame clones and omits some. Of approximately 130,000 clones listed, over 90% are singletons. This CDR3 contains 16 residues. The material sequenced was peripheral blood, taken on day 0 of AZD1222 vaccination. The rearrangement joins TRBV21-1 to TRBJ1-5. TRBV21-1 is classified as a pseudogene. The source is an adult in good health. CDR3 in DNA: TGTGCCAGCAGCGCCCACAGGGAGGGCTTTAATCAGCCCCAGCATTTT. Protein product: CASSAHREGFNQPQHF.